Listed here is a single T cell receptor (beta chain). Antigen specificity is unknown. Using immunoSEQ multiplex PCR, the repertoire was profiled, and TCRdb retains in-frame clones only, with some absent. The sample lists 90,000 to 130,000 clones; around 89% were seen once. This record belongs to a study of Tregs in tolerant kidney transplant recipients. Notes on the study in general: Changing PCR primers prevented nucleotide comparison between some patients' samples. Activated donor B cell expansion appeared to reveal the most relevant donor-specific TCRbeta repertoire.

CDR1 and CDR2 from the germline V gene are ENHRY and SYGVKD. V was pared by 2 bases and J by 0 bases, with 11 bases between. The CDR3 loop spans 15 amino acids. The origin of this receptor is a human donor who received a combined kidney and bone marrow transplant. The sample here was CD4+ T cells from blood, taken before the transplant. This chain uses TRBV10-3 with TRBJ2-7; TRBD2 might be the D (6 bases). CDR3 protein: CAISETPGLSYEQYF. In DNA, the CDR3 is TGTGCCATCAGTGAGACCCCGGGACTCTCCTACGAGCAGTACTTC.